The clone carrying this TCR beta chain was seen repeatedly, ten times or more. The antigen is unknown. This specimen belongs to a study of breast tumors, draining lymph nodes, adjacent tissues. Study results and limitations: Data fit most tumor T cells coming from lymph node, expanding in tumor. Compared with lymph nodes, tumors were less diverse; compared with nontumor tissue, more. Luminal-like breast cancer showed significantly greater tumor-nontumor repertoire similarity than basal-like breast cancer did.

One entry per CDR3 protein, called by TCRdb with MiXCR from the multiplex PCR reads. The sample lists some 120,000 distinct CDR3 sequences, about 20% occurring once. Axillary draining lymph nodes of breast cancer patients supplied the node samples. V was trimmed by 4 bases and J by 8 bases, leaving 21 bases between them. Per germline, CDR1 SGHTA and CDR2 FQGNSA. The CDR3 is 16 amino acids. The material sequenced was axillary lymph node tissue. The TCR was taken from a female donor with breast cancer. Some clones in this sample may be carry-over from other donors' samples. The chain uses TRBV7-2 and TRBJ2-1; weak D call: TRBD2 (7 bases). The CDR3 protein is CASSYLKGGGMYEQFF. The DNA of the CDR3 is TGTGCCAGCAGCTACCTTAAGGGAGGGGGGATGTATGAGCAGTTCTTC.